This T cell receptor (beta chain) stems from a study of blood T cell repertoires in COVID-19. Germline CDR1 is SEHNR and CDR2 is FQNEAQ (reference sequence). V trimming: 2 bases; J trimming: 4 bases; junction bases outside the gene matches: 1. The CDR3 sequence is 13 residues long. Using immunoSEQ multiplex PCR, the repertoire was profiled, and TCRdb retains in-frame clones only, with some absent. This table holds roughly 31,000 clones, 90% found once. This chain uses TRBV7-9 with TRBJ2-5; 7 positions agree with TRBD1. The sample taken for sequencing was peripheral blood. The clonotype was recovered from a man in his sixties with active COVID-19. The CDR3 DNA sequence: TGTGCCAGCAGCTTACGACAGGGAGAGACCCAGTACTTC. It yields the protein CASSLRQGETQYF. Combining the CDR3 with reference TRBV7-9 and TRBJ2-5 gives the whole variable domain DTGVSQNPRHKITKRGQNVTFRCDPISEHNRLYWYRQTLGQGPEFLTYFQNEAQLEKSRLLSDRFSAERPKGSFSTLEIQRTEQGDSAMYLCASSLRQGETQYFGPGTRLLVL.